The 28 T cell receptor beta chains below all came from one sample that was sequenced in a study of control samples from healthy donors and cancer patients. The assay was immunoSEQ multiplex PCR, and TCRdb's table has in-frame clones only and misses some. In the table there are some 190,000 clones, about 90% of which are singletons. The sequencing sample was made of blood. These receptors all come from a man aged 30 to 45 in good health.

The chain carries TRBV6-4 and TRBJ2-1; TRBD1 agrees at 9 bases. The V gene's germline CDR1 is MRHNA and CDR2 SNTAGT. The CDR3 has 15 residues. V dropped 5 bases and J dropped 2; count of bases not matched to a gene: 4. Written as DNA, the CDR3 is TGTGCCAGCAGTCCCGGGACAGGGACCTACAATGAGCAGTTCTTC. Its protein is CASSPGTGTYNEQFF.

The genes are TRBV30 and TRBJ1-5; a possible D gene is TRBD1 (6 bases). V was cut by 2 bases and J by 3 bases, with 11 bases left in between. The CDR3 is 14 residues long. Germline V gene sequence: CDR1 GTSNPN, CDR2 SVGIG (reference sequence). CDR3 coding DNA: TGTGCCTGGAGTACGGACAGTAACAATCAGCCCCAGCATTTT. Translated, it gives CAWSTDSNNQPQHF.

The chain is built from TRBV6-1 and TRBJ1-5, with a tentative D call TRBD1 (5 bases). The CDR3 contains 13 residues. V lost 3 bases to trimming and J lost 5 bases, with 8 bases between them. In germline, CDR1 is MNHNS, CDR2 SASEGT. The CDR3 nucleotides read TGTGCCAGCAGTGACCTCAGGGATCAGCCCCAGCATTTT. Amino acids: CASSDLRDQPQHF.

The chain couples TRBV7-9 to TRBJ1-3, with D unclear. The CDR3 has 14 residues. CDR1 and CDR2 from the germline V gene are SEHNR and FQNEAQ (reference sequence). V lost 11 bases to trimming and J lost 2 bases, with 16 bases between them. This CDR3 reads CASLAGIAGNTIYF. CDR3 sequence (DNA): TGTGCCTCCCTCGCGGGGATCGCTGGAAACACCATATATTTT.

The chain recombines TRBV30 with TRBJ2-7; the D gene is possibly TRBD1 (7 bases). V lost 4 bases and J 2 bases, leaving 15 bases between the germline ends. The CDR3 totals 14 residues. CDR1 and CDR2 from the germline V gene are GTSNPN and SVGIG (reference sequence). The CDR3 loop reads CAWTVPGGTYEQYF. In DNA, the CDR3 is TGTGCCTGGACGGTCCCAGGGGGGACCTACGAGCAGTACTTC.

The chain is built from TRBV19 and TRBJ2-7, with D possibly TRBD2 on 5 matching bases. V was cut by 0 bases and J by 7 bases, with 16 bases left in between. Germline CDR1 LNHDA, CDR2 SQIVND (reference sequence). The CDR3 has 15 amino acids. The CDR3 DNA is TGTGCCAGTAGTATAGACCCCGCCGGGGTCAGAGAGCAGTACTTC. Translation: CASSIDPAGVREQYF.

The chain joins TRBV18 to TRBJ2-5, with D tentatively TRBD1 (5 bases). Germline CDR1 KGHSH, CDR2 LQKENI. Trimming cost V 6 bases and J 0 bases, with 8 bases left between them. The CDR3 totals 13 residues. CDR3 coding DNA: TGTGCCAGCTCTGCAGGGTACCAAGAGACCCAGTACTTC. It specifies CASSAGYQETQYF.

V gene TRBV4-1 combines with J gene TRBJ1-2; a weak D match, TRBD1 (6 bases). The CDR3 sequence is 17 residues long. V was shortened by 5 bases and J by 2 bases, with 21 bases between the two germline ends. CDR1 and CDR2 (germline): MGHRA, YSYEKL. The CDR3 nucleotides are TGCGCCAGCAGCGCCCGAGGGGGAGGCAGAGCGAACTATGGCTACACCTTC. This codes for CASSARGGGRANYGYTF.

In DNA form, the CDR3 reads TGTGCCAGCAGTTCGGACAGGGGTGGCTACAATGAGCAGTTCTTC. Translating gives CASSSDRGGYNEQFF. The chain is built from TRBV6-5 and TRBJ2-1; 9 bases fit TRBD1. CDR3 length: 15 amino acids. The trim removed 4 bases at V and 3 bases at J, leaving 4 bases unmatched. The germline CDR1 and CDR2 sequences are MNHEY and SVGAGI.

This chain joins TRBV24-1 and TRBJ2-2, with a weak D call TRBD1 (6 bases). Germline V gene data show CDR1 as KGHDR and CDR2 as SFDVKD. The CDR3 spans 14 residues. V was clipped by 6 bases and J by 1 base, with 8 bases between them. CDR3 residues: CATSSGENTGELFF. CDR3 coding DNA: TGTGCCACCAGTTCAGGGGAGAACACCGGGGAGCTGTTTTTT.

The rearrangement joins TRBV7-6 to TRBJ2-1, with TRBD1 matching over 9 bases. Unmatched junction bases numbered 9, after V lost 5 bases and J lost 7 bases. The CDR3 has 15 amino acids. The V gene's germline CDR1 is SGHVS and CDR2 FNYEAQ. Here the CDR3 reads CASSPPGQGRNEQFF. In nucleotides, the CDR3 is TGTGCCAGCAGCCCCCCGGGACAGGGTAGGAATGAGCAGTTCTTC.

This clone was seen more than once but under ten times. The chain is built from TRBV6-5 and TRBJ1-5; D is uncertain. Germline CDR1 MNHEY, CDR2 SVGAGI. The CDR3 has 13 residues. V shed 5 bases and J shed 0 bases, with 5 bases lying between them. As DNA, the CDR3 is TGTGCCAGCAGTCCTTATAGCAATCAGCCCCAGCATTTT. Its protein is CASSPYSNQPQHF.

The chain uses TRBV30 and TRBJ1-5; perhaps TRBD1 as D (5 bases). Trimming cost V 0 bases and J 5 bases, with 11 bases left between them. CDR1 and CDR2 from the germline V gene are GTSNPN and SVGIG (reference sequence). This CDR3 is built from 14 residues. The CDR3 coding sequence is TGTGCCTGGAGTGTCCGACAGTCGCATCAGCCCCAGCATTTT. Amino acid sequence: CAWSVRQSHQPQHF.

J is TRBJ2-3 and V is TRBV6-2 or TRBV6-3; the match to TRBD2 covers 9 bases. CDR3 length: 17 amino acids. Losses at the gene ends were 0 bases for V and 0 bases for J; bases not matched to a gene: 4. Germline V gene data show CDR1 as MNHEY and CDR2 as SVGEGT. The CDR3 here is CASSYSASGTSTDTQYF. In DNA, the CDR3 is TGTGCCAGCAGTTACTCCGCTAGCGGGACTAGCACAGATACGCAGTATTTT.

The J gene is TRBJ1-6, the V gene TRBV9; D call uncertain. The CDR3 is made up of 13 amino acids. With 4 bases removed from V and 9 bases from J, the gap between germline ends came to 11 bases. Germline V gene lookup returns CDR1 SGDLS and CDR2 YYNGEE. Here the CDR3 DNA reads TGTGCCAGCAGCCCAAAAACAGCTTCACCCCTCCACTTT. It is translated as CASSPKTASPLHF.

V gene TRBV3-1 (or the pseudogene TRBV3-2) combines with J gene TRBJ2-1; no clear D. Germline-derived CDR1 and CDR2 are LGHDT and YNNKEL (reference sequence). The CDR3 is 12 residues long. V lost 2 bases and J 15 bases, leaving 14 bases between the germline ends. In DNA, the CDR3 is TGTGCCAGCAGCCAAAGTGATACCACCACGTTCTTC. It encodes CASSQSDTTTFF.

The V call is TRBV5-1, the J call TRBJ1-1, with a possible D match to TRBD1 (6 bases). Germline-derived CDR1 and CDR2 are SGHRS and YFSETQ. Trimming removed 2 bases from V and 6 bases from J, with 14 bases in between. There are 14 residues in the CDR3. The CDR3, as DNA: TGCGCCAGCAGCTTTCAAACAGGGCACCCTGAAGCTTTCTTT. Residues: CASSFQTGHPEAFF.

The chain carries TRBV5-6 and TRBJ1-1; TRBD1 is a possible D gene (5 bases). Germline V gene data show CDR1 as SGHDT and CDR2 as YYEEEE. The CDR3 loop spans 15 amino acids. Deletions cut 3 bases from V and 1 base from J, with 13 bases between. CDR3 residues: CASSSPGRTNTEAFF. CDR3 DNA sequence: TGTGCCAGCAGCTCGCCGGGACGGACGAACACTGAAGCTTTCTTT.

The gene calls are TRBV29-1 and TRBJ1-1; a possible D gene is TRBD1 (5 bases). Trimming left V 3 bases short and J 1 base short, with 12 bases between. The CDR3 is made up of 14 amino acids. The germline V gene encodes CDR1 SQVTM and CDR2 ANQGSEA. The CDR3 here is CSVDGTPENTEAFF. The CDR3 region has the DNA TGCAGCGTTGACGGGACTCCGGAGAACACTGAAGCTTTCTTT.

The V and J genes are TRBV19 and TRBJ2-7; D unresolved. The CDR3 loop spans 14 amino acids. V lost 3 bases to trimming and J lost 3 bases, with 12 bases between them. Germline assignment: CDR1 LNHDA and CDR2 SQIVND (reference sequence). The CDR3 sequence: CASSITPNSYEQYF. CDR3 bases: TGTGCCAGTAGTATCACGCCCAACAGCTACGAGCAGTACTTC.

The CDR3 is CASSLFVNTEAFF. In DNA, the CDR3 is TGTGCCAGCAGTTTATTTGTGAACACTGAAGCTTTCTTT. This chain joins TRBV27 and TRBJ1-1; D remains unclear. The CDR3 loop spans 13 amino acids. From germline, CDR1 is MNHEY and CDR2 SMNVEV (reference sequence). The germline V and J ends were trimmed by 1 base and 0 bases, with 3 bases remaining between them.

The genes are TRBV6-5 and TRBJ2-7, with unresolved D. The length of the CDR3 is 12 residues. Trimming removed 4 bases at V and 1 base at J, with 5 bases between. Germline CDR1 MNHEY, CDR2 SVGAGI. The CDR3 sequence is CASSSPSYEQYF. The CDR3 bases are TGTGCCAGCAGTTCCCCATCCTACGAGCAGTACTTC.

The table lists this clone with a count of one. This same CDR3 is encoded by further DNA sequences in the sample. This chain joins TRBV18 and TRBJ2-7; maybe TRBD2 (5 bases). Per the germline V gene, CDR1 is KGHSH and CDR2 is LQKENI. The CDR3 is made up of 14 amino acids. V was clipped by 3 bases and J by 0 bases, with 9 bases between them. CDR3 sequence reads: CASSPNRDSYEQYF. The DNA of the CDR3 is TGTGCCAGCTCACCCAACCGGGACTCCTACGAGCAGTACTTC. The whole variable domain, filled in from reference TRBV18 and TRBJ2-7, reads NAGVMQNPRHLVRRRGQEARLRCSPMKGHSHVYWYRQLPEEGLKFMVYLQKENIIDESGMPKERFSAEFPKEGPSILRIQQVVRGDSAAYFCASSPNRDSYEQYFGPGTRLTVT.

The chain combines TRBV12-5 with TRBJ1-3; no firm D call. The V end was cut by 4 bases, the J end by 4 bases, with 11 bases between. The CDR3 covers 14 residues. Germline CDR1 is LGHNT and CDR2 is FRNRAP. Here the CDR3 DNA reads TGTGCTAGTGGTTATGTAGGGTTGGGAAACACCATATATTTT. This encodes CASGYVGLGNTIYF.

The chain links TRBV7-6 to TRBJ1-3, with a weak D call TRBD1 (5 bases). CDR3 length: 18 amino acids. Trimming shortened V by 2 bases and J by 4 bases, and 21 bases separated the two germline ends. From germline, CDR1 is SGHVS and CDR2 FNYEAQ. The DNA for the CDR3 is TGTGCCAGCAGCTTATTCAATAAGGGACGACAAAGAGGAAACACCATATATTTT. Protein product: CASSLFNKGRQRGNTIYF.

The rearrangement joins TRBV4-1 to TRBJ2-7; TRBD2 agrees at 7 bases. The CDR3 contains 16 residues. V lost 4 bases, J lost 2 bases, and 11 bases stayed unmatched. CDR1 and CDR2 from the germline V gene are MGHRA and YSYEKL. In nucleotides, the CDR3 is TGCGCCAGCAGCCGCTTCAAGCGGGACGGAACCTACGAGCAGTACTTC. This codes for CASSRFKRDGTYEQYF.

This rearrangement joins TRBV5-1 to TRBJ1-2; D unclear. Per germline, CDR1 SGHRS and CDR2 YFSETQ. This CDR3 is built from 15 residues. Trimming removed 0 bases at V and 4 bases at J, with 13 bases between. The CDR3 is CASSLDGSGSYGYTF. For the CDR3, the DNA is TGCGCCAGCAGCTTGGACGGGAGCGGGAGCTATGGCTACACCTTC.

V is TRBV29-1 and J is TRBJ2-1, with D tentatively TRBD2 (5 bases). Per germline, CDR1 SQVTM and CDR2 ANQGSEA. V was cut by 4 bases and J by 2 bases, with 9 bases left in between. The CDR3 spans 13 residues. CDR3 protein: CSVVWRTYNEQFF. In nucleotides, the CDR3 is TGCAGCGTTGTGTGGAGGACCTACAATGAGCAGTTCTTC.